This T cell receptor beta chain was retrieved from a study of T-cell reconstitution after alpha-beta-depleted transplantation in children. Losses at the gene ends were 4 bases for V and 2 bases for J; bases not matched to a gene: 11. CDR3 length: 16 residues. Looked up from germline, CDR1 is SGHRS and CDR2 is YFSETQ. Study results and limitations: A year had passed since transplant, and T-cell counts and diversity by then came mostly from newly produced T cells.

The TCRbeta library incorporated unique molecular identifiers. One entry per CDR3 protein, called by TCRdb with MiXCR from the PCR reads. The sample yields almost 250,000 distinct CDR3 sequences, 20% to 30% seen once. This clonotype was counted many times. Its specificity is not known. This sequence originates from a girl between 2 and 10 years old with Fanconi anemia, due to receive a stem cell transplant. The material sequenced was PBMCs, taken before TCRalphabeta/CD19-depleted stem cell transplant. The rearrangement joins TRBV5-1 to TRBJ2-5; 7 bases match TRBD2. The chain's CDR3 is CASSLLTSLPQETQYF. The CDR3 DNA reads TGCGCCAGCAGCCTTCTGACTAGCCTACCGCAAGAGACCCAGTACTTC.